This T cell receptor beta chain is from a study of beta chain features in type 1 diabetes. Overall study: Age, gender, cell numbers and subset yield matched between patients and controls.

As regards this clone: Its antigen is as yet unknown.

General study findings and limits: Patients showed naive, central memory and Treg TCRB repertoires that appeared more similar than those of healthy donors.

The collection from each donor was one heparinised blood draw averaging about 116 mL. Expressed TCRB transcripts were sequenced because the isolated RNA had all been reverse transcribed beforehand. Sequenced by immunoSEQ multiplex PCR; TCRdb stores in-frame clones only, minus some. The sample yields tens of thousands of clones, around 32% seen once. Per germline, CDR1 LNHNV and CDR2 YYDKDF (reference sequence). The ends were cut back, 6 bases at V and 5 bases at J, with 11 bases in the middle. CDR3 length: 13 residues. J is TRBJ1-5 and V is TRBV15; D perhaps matches TRBD1 (5 bases). The sequenced material came from stem cell memory CD4+ T cells from blood. This receptor was obtained from a woman in her late teens or twenties in good health. The CDR3 here is CATRGRVDQPQHF. CDR3 sequence (DNA): TGTGCCACCAGAGGCAGGGTGGATCAGCCCCAGCATTTT.